The source of this T cell receptor (beta chain) is a study of tumor and adjacent non-tumor tissue in lung cancer. Study as a whole: Samples averaged roughly 4.2 million productive TCRbeta reads each.

No cell sorting was done before RNA was extracted from the tissue. A modified ARM-PCR protocol with three rounds of nested PCR amplified TCRbeta. In TCRdb, the multiplex PCR reads were re-called with MiXCR into one record per CDR3 protein. The repertoire holds about 93,000 distinct CDR3 sequences, with approximately 65% as singletons. This clonotype was seen at least ten times. J gave up 6 bases and V 6 bases, and 11 bases lay outside the gene matches. The CDR3 is 14 residues long. CDR1 and CDR2 from the germline V gene are MNHNS and SASEGT. The sample comprised lung tumor tissue. The chain couples TRBV6-1 to TRBJ2-7, with 7 bases lining up with TRBD1. This receptor was taken from a man aged 55 to 69 with non-small cell lung cancer. CDR3 sequence (DNA): TGTGCCAGCAGCTGGGACAGTACCCCCCTCGAGCAGTACTTC. Encoded protein: CASSWDSTPLEQYF.